The 7 T cell receptor beta chains below come from one sample, sequenced in a study of shared clonotypes between healthy human individuals. Generated by immunoSEQ multiplex PCR, the TCRdb table keeps only in-frame clones and is missing some. The table lists 1.4 million to 1.5 million clones, about 96% of them singletons. Source material: naive CD4+ T cells sorted from blood. Sample subset: CD45RA+ positively selected. The source of these receptors is a man younger than 45 in good health.

The chain couples TRBV4-1 to TRBJ2-1; 7 bases line up with TRBD2. With V trimmed by 2 bases and J by 0 bases, 7 bases remained unmatched. Germline values: CDR1 MGHRA, CDR2 YSYEKL. The CDR3 contains 17 residues. CDR3 sequence reads: CASSQSGLAASYNEQFF. For the CDR3, the DNA is TGCGCCAGCAGCCAATCCGGTCTAGCGGCCTCCTACAATGAGCAGTTCTTC.

CDR3 bases: TGCGCCAGCAGCCGAGGACCCCCCGGGACCCAAGAGACCCAGTACTTC. Amino acids: CASSRGPPGTQETQYF. This chain links TRBV4-3 with TRBJ2-5; D possibly matches TRBD1 or TRBD2 (5 bases each). Trimming took 4 bases from V and 1 from J, leaving 16 bases between them. Germline V lookup: CDR1 LGHNA, CDR2 YSLEER. The CDR3 length is 16 residues.

The chain employs TRBV6-5 and TRBJ1-1; 11 nucleotides line up with TRBD1. In germline, CDR1 is MNHEY, CDR2 SVGAGI. The CDR3 is made up of 14 amino acids. V gave up 4 bases and J gave up 7 bases; unmatched junction bases: 5. The CDR3 sequence: CASSLGGTGGEAFF. Here the CDR3 DNA reads TGTGCCAGCAGTTTAGGGGGGACAGGGGGTGAAGCTTTCTTT.

The V gene is TRBV11-2, the J gene TRBJ1-4; D is ambiguous. The length of the CDR3 is 15 residues. Trimming removed 6 bases from V and 3 bases from J, with 14 bases in between. In germline, CDR1 is SGHAT, CDR2 FQNNGV. The CDR3, as DNA: TGTGCCAGCAGTCGGGGAGGGTTTTCTAATGAAAAACTGTTTTTT. Translation: CASSRGGFSNEKLFF.

V usage is TRBV15 and J usage is TRBJ1-3, with 9 positions matching TRBD1. The length of the CDR3 is 17 residues. Unmatched junction bases numbered 6, after V lost 3 bases and J lost 0 bases. Germline V gene data show CDR1 as LNHNV and CDR2 as YYDKDF (reference sequence). The CDR3 DNA is TGTGCCACCAGCAGGAGGACAGGGGCCTTCTCTGGAAACACCATATATTTT. This codes for CATSRRTGAFSGNTIYF.

The chain employs TRBV6-6 and TRBJ2-3, with TRBD2 matching 7 bases. Germline lookup yields CDR1 MNHNY and CDR2 SVGAGI (reference sequence). The CDR3 loop spans 16 amino acids. V was pared by 0 bases and J by 2 bases, with 5 bases of the junction left unmatched. CDR3: CASSYSVGGITDTQYF. The CDR3 DNA follows: TGTGCCAGCAGTTACTCGGTGGGAGGGATCACAGATACGCAGTATTTT.

This clone was detected only a few times. V gene TRBV5-5 combines with J gene TRBJ1-2, with D unresolved. The CDR3 length is 12 residues. CDR1 and CDR2 from the germline V gene are SGHKS and YYEKEE (reference sequence). V was clipped by 4 bases and J by 5 bases, with 9 bases between them. As DNA, the CDR3 is TGTGCCAGCAGCCCAAACCCTTATGGCTACACCTTC. Protein product: CASSPNPYGYTF.